The T cell receptor beta chain described here comes from a study of shared clonotypes between healthy human individuals. Broader study findings: Compared with memory subsets, naive subsets generally had larger estimated richness.

Worth noting for this clone: The antigen remains unidentified.

The authors' processing: Junction-only immunoSEQ data arrived without quality scores, meaning filtering differed. Profiling relied on immunoSEQ multiplex PCR, and the TCRdb table lists in-frame clones only, not all of them. V, J and clone size are taken as reported in that table, and D and trimming were inferred from the DNA itself. The table lists 900,000 to 1,200,000 clones, about 84% of them singletons. Germline lookup yields CDR1 SGHRS and CDR2 YFSETQ. The CDR3 length is 16 residues. J was trimmed by 8 bases and V by 3 bases; bases with no gene match: 12. The material sequenced was memory CD4+ T cells from PBMCs. Subset denoted: CD45RA-negative fraction. The chain has TRBV5-1 and TRBJ1-2; TRBD1 matches at 11 bases. This clonotype was sampled from a man younger than 35 in good health. Some clones in this sample may be carry-over from other donors' samples. DNA of the CDR3: TGCGCCAGCAGCTCCACCGGGACAGGGGGAAGAAAAGGCTACACCTTC. Translating gives CASSSTGTGGRKGYTF.